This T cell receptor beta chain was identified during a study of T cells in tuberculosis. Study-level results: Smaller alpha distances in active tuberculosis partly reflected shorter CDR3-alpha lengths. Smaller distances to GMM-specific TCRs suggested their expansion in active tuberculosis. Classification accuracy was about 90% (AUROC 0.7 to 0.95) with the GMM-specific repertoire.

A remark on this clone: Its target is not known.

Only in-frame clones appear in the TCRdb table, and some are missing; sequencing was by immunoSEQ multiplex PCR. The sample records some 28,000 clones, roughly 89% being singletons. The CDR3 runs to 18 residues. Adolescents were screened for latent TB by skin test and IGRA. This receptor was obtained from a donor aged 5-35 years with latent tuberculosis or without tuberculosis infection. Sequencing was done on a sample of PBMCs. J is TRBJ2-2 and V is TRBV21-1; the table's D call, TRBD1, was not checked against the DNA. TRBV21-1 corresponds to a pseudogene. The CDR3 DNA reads TGTGCCAGCAGCAAAGAGACCGGGACAGGGAGTCGGACCGGGGAGCTGTTTTTT. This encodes CASSKETGTGSRTGELFF.